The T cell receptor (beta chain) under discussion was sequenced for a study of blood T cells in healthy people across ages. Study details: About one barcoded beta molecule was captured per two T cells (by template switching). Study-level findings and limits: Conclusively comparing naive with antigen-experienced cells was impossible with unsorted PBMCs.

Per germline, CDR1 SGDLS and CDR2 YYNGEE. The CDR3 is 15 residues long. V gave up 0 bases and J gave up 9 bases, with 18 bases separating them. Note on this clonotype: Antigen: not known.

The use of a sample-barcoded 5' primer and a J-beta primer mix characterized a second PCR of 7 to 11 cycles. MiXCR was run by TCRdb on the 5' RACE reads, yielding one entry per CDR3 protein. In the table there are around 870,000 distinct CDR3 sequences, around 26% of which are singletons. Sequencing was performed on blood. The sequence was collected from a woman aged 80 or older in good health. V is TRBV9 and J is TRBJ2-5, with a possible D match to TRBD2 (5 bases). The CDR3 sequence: CASSVGFRGERAQYF. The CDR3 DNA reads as TGTGCCAGCAGCGTAGGGTTTCGTGGCGAGAGGGCCCAGTACTTC.